A single sample gave rise to the 25 T cell receptor beta chains below, sequenced in a study of T cell changes during pregnancy in multiple sclerosis. TCRdb keeps only in-frame clones here, not all; method: immunoSEQ multiplex PCR. This table has 40,000 or so clones, roughly 90% appearing once. Sample: CD8+ T cells from peripheral blood mononuclear cells, taken before pregnancy. These receptor sequences come from a female donor with multiple sclerosis, enrolled in a pregnancy study.

This sequence joins TRBV19 and TRBJ1-2; 8 bases agree with TRBD1. The CDR3 sequence is 18 residues long. Per the germline V gene, CDR1 is LNHDA and CDR2 is SQIVND (reference sequence). V shed 5 bases and J 5 bases; nucleotides not matched to a gene: 19. CDR3 region: CASSVSTGGRLTSYGYTF. CDR3 nucleotides: TGTGCCAGTAGTGTTTCCACAGGGGGACGCCTGACGAGTTATGGCTACACCTTC.

This sequence joins TRBV20-1 and TRBJ2-7, with 8 positions matching TRBD2. V trimming: 8 bases; J trimming: 7 bases; junction bases outside the gene matches: 7. The CDR3 covers 11 residues. Per the germline V gene, CDR1 is DFQATT and CDR2 is SNEGSKA (reference sequence). The CDR3 is CSPSGSGEQYF. CDR3 in DNA: TGCAGTCCCAGCGGGAGTGGAGAGCAGTACTTC.

The gene calls are TRBV12-1 and TRBJ1-5; the table's TRBD1 call for D was not verified on the DNA. TRBV12-1 is termed a pseudogene. This CDR3 has 14 amino acids. The CDR3 region has the DNA TGTGCCAGCAGCTTTATTCATAGCAATCAGCCCCAGCATTTT. Amino acid sequence: CASSFIHSNQPQHF.

This clone was detected only a few times. The chain joins TRBV4-2 to TRBJ2-1; D is possibly TRBD2 (5 bases). Germline CDR1 and CDR2: LGHNA and YNFKEQ. V lost 0 bases to trimming and J lost 0 bases, with 6 bases between them. The CDR3 has 15 amino acids. CDR3 coding DNA: TGTGCCAGCAGCCAAGAAGAGGGCTCCTACAATGAGCAGTTCTTC. This codes for CASSQEEGSYNEQFF.

The CDR3 nucleotides are TGTGCCAGCAGCCCGGGGGGGGTAAGCAATCAGCCCCAGCATTTT. This translates into CASSPGGVSNQPQHF. This rearrangement joins TRBV2 to TRBJ1-5; D possibly corresponds to TRBD1 (5 bases). V was clipped by 6 bases and J by 1 base, with 13 bases between them. The V gene's germline CDR1 is SNHLY and CDR2 FYNNEI. CDR3 length equals 15 residues.

This chain uses TRBV5-6 with TRBJ2-7; TRBD2 agrees at 8 bases. The junction had 2 bases not matched to a gene; V was cut back by 3 bases and J by 0 bases. The CDR3 loop spans 14 amino acids. Per germline, CDR1 SGHDT and CDR2 YYEEEE. The chain's CDR3 is CASSWAGGSYEQYF. The DNA of the CDR3 is TGTGCCAGCAGCTGGGCGGGAGGCTCCTACGAGCAGTACTTC.

The chain is built from TRBV20-1 and TRBJ2-7; D might be TRBD1 (6 bases). Trimming cost V 6 bases and J 6 bases, with 12 bases left between them. The V gene's germline CDR1 is DFQATT and CDR2 SNEGSKA (reference sequence). CDR3 length: 11 residues. The CDR3 DNA follows: TGCAGTGCAAGAACAGGGACCGAGCAGTACTTC. This translates into CSARTGTEQYF.

The V gene is TRBV27, the J gene TRBJ2-5, with 7 bases matching TRBD2. CDR3 length: 15 residues. Looked up from germline, CDR1 is MNHEY and CDR2 is SMNVEV (reference sequence). With 6 bases clipped from V and 1 base from J, the junction kept 8 bases outside the gene matches. CDR3 sequence reads: CASRPQGGAQETQYF. CDR3 nucleotides: TGTGCCAGCAGACCTCAGGGAGGGGCCCAAGAGACCCAGTACTTC.

The chain uses TRBV7-9 and TRBJ1-3; D gene unclear. The CDR3 contains 15 residues. Trimming took off 1 base at V and 2 bases at J, with 9 bases between the two ends. The germline gives CDR1 SEHNR, CDR2 FQNEAQ (reference sequence). The CDR3 region is CASSLDWAAGNTIYF. The CDR3, as DNA: TGTGCCAGCAGCTTAGACTGGGCTGCTGGAAACACCATATATTTT.

The V call is TRBV7-9, the J call TRBJ2-1; 7 positions match TRBD2. The CDR3 has 15 residues. The J segment lost 2 bases and the V segment lost 3 bases, leaving 4 bases of the junction unmatched. The germline V gene has CDR1 SEHNR and CDR2 FQNEAQ (reference sequence). The DNA of the CDR3 is TGTGCCAGCAGCTTGAGCGGGACCGCCTACAATGAGCAGTTCTTC. It translates to CASSLSGTAYNEQFF.

This rearrangement joins TRBV14 to TRBJ1-2; 8 bases map to TRBD1. In germline, CDR1 is SGHDN, CDR2 FVKESK. The trim removed 4 bases at V and 4 bases at J, leaving 2 bases unmatched. There are 13 residues in the CDR3. CDR3 DNA sequence: TGTGCCAGCAGCCCCGGGACAGGCTATGGCTACACCTTC. Protein product: CASSPGTGYGYTF. Drawing the rest from reference TRBV14 and TRBJ1-2, the complete variable domain is EAGVTQFPSHSVIEKGQTVTLRCDPISGHDNLYWYRRVMGKEIKFLLHFVKESKQDESGMPNNRFLAERTGGTYSTLKVQPAELEDSGVYFCASSPGTGYGYTFGSGTRLTVV.

The chain uses TRBV27 and TRBJ2-7; TRBD2 might be the D (6 bases). The CDR3 runs to 13 residues. Trimming stripped 6 bases from V and 4 bases from J, with 13 bases between. Germline V gene data show CDR1 as MNHEY and CDR2 as SMNVEV (reference sequence). CDR3 in amino acids: CASSFAAGYEQYF. The CDR3 DNA sequence: TGTGCCAGCAGCTTTGCCGCGGGGTACGAGCAGTACTTC.

The chain carries TRBV5-6 and TRBJ2-3, with 7 bases lining up with TRBD2. With V trimmed by 0 bases and J by 6 bases, 7 bases remained unmatched. The CDR3 covers 15 residues. Per germline, CDR1 SGHDT and CDR2 YYEEEE. As DNA, the CDR3 is TGTGCCAGCAGCTTGGGTGGGGGAGGGCCGGATACGCAGTATTTT. Its protein product is CASSLGGGGPDTQYF.

The chain recombines TRBV9 with TRBJ1-2, with D perhaps TRBD1 (6 bases). The germline V and J ends were trimmed by 0 bases and 6 bases, with 9 bases remaining between them. Germline V gene lookup returns CDR1 SGDLS and CDR2 YYNGEE. The length of the CDR3 is 13 residues. The CDR3 region is CASSVVQGNGYTF. The CDR3 nucleotides are TGTGCCAGCAGCGTAGTACAGGGAAATGGCTACACCTTC. The entire variable domain, with the rest obtained from reference TRBV9 and TRBJ1-2, is as follows: DSGVTQTPKHLITATGQRVTLRCSPRSGDLSVYWYQQSLDQGLQFLIQYYNGEERAKGNILERFSAQQFPDLHSELNLSSLELGDSALYFCASSVVQGNGYTFGSGTRLTVV.

The rearrangement joins TRBV27 to TRBJ2-7, with 8 bases lining up with TRBD1. Germline-derived CDR1 and CDR2 are MNHEY and SMNVEV (reference sequence). This CDR3 spans 14 amino acids. V lost 2 bases, J lost 4 bases, and 4 bases stayed unmatched. The CDR3 here is CASSLAGGAYEQYF. The CDR3 DNA follows: TGTGCCAGCAGTTTAGCAGGGGGCGCGTACGAGCAGTACTTC.

In DNA, the CDR3 is TGTGCCAGCAGCTGGGGACTAGCCTTGTACGAGCAGTACTTC. Translated, it gives CASSWGLALYEQYF. This chain joins TRBV7-2 and TRBJ2-7; 9 bases match TRBD2. J lost 4 bases, V lost 4 bases, and 5 bases had no gene match. CDR1 and CDR2 (germline): SGHTA, FQGNSA. CDR3 length: 14 residues.

This rearrangement joins TRBV7-6 to TRBJ2-1; TRBD2 matches 13 bases. In germline, CDR1 is SGHVS, CDR2 FNYEAQ. The V and J ends lost 4 bases and 6 bases, in that order; junction bases with no gene match: 3. The length of the CDR3 is 15 residues. For the CDR3, the DNA is TGTGCCAGCAGCTCGAGGACTAGCGGGAGCAATGAGCAGTTCTTC. Translated, it gives CASSSRTSGSNEQFF.

For the CDR3, the DNA is TGTGCCAGCAGCCAGACAGTGTGGTCTGAAGCTTTCTTT. Protein: CASSQTVWSEAFF. The chain employs TRBV14 and TRBJ1-1, with D perhaps TRBD1 (5 bases). V was cut by 3 bases and J by 6 bases, with 11 bases left in between. Looked up from germline, CDR1 is SGHDN and CDR2 is FVKESK. This CDR3 is 13 amino acids long.

The genes are TRBV6-5 and TRBJ2-1, with 16 bases identical to TRBD2. Germline lookup yields CDR1 MNHEY and CDR2 SVGAGI. V lost 4 bases to trimming and J lost 7 bases; unmatched junction nucleotides: 4. The CDR3 consists of 16 residues. CDR3 nucleotides: TGTGCCAGCAGTTTGGGACTAGCGGGAGGGGATAATGAGCAGTTCTTC. Amino acids: CASSLGLAGGDNEQFF.

The chain joins TRBV28 to TRBJ2-5; 8 bases are shared with TRBD1. CDR3 size: 13 residues. The germline gives CDR1 MDHEN, CDR2 SYDVKM. V lost 2 bases and J lost 4; bases outside the gene matches: 0. CDR3 coding DNA: TGTGCCAGCAGTTTAACAGGGGGAGAGACCCAGTACTTC. Residues: CASSLTGGETQYF. The full variable domain, completed using reference TRBV28 and TRBJ2-5, is DVKVTQSSRYLVKRTGEKVFLECVQDMDHENMFWYRQDPGLGLRLIYFSYDVKMKEKGDIPEGYSVSREKKERFSLILESASTNQTSMYLCASSLTGGETQYFGPGTRLLVL.

V and J are TRBV7-3 and TRBJ1-2, with D hard to call. Between the trimmed V and J ends, which lost 0 bases and 6 bases, there was a span of 11 bases. Germline values: CDR1 SGHTA, CDR2 FQGTGA. This CDR3 region has 14 residues. This CDR3 reads CASSLTPSQNGYTF. CDR3 sequence (DNA): TGTGCCAGCAGCTTAACGCCCTCCCAGAATGGCTACACCTTC.

The J gene is TRBJ1-5, the V gene TRBV6-1; 10 nucleotides match TRBD1. CDR1 is MNHNS and CDR2 is SASEGT in the germline V gene. CDR3 length equals 15 residues. V lost 4 bases, J lost 5 bases, and 5 bases stayed unmatched. CDR3 residues: CASSADRGRDQPQHF. Written as DNA, the CDR3 is TGTGCCAGCAGTGCCGACAGGGGGCGCGATCAGCCCCAGCATTTT.

CDR3 residues: CASSLARGTEAFF. Written as DNA, the CDR3 is TGTGCCAGCAGCCTAGCGCGGGGGACTGAAGCTTTCTTT. The chain employs TRBV11-3 and TRBJ1-1, with a tentative D call TRBD1 (5 bases). Per the germline V gene, CDR1 is SGHNT and CDR2 is YENEEA. Trimming took off 5 bases at V and 5 bases at J, with 12 bases between the two ends. The CDR3 sequence is 13 residues long.

The chain joins TRBV28 to TRBJ2-7; possibly TRBD2 for D (6 bases). The CDR3 totals 15 residues. Trimming took 5 bases from V and 2 from J, leaving 16 bases between them. Per germline, CDR1 MDHEN and CDR2 SYDVKM. The CDR3 region is CASSTPGAITYEQYF. Here the CDR3 DNA reads TGTGCCAGCAGTACCCCGGGAGCAATAACCTACGAGCAGTACTTC.

The V call is TRBV19, the J call TRBJ1-1, with D perhaps matching TRBD1 (6 bases). The CDR3 has 13 residues. V was clipped by 2 bases and J by 5 bases, with 9 bases between them. Germline-derived CDR1 and CDR2 are LNHDA and SQIVND (reference sequence). The CDR3 loop reads CASSILTGTEAFF. The DNA of the CDR3 is TGTGCCAGTAGTATACTGACAGGTACTGAAGCTTTCTTT. The full variable domain, rest sourced from reference TRBV19 and TRBJ1-1, is DGGITQSPKYLFRKEGQNVTLSCEQNLNHDAMYWYRQDPGQGLRLIYYSQIVNDFQKGDIAEGYSVSREKKESFPLTVTSAQKNPTAFYLCASSILTGTEAFFGQGTRLTVV.